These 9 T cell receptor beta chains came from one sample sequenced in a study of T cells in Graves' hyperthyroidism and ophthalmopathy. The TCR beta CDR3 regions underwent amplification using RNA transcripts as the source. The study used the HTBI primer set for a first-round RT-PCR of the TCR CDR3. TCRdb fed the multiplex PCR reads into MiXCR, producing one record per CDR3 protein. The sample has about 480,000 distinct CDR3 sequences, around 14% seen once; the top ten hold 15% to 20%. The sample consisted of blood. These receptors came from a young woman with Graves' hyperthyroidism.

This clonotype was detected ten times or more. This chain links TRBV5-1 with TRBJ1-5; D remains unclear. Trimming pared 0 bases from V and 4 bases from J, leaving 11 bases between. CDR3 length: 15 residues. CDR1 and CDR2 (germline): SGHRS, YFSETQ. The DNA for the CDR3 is TGCGCCAGCAGCTTGGATCCCGCGGTAAATCAGCCCCAGCATTTT. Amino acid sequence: CASSLDPAVNQPQHF.

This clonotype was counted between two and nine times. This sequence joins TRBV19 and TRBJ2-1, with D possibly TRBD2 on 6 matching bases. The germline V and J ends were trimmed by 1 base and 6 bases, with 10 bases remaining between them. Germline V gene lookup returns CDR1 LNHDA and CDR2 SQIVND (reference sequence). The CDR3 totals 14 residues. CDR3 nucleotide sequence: TGTGCCAGTAGTATAGCCCTAGCGCTCAATGAGCAGTTCTTC. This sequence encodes CASSIALALNEQFF.

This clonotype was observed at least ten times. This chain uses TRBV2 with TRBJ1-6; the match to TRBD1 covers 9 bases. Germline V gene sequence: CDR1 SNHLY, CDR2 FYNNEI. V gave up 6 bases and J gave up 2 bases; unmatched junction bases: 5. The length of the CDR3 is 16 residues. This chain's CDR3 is CASSLTGGTYNSPLHF. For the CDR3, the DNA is TGTGCCAGCAGCCTGACAGGGGGAACCTATAATTCACCCCTCCACTTT.

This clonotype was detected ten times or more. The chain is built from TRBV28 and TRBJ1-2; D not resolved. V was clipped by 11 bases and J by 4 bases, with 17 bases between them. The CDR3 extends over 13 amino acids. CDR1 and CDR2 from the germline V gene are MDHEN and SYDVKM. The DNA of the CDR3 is TGTGCCTCCAGCACGGGTCTCGGCTATGGCTACACCTTC. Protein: CASSTGLGYGYTF.

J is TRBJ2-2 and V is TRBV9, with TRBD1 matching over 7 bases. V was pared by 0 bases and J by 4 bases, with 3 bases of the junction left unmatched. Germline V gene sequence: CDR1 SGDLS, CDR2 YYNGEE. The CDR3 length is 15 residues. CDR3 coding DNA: TGTGCCAGCAGCGTAGAGTCAGGGGGCACCGGGGAGCTGTTTTTT. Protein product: CASSVESGGTGELFF.

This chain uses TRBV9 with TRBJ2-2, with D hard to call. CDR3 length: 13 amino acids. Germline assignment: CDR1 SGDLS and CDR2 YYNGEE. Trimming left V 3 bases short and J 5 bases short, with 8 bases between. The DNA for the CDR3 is TGTGCCAGCAGCGGAGAAGGGACCGGGGAGCTGTTTTTT. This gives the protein CASSGEGTGELFF.

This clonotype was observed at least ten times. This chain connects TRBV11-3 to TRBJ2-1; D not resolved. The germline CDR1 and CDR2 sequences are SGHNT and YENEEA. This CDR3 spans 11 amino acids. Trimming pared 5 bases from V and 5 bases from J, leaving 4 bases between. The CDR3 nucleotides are TGTGCCAGCAGCATGGACAATGAGCAGTTCTTC. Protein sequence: CASSMDNEQFF.

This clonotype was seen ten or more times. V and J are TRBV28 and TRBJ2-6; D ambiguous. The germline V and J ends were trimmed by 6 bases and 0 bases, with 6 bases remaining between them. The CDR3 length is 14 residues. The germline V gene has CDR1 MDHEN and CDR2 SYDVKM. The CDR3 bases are TGTGCCAGCAGGGGGTCCTCTGGGGCCAACGTCCTGACTTTC. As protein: CASRGSSGANVLTF.

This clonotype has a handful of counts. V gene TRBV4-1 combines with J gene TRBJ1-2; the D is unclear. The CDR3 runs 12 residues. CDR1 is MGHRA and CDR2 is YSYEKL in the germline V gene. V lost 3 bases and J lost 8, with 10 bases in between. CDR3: CASSHRIFGYTF. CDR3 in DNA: TGCGCCAGCAGCCACAGGATATTCGGCTACACCTTC.